Here is one T cell receptor (beta chain) with its context. Study members were between roughly 18 and 89 years old and lived in 20 to 25 US regions. Membership in each cohort depended on participant-reported clinical history. Cohort 3 recovery required two negative PCRs, clearance, or symptom resolution. In the original analysis: Estimation of nucleated cell counts was performed using reference gene primer amplification. Assay: immunoSEQ multiplex PCR; the TCRdb copy retains only in-frame clones and omits some. V, J and clone size are those of that table, while D and trimming were read from the DNA. Among around 170,000 clones listed, around four fifths were seen once. This sample is part of a study of blood T cell repertoires in COVID-19. Germline-derived CDR1 and CDR2 are SGHRS and YFSETQ. The junction had 12 bases not matched to a gene; V was cut back by 4 bases and J by 6 bases. The CDR3 extends over 16 amino acids.

This chain uses TRBV5-1 with TRBJ2-3, with 9 bases identical to TRBD1. The origin of this receptor is a woman in her forties or fifties who had recovered from COVID-19. Material for sequencing was PBMCs or T cells enriched from blood (not recorded which). In DNA, the CDR3 is TGCGCCAGCAGCACGACCGGGACAGGGAGGGGCGATACGCAGTATTTT. Translated: CASSTTGTGRGDTQYF.